This TCR beta chain emerged from a study of PD-1 blockade in classical Hodgkin lymphoma. Study summary: Patients were dosed intravenously with nivolumab at 3 mg/kg every 2 weeks. Study-wide findings and caveats: Reports indicated that newly diagnosed patients had lower baseline TCR diversity than healthy donors did.

Method: immunoSEQ multiplex PCR; TCRdb's copy keeps in-frame clones and lacks some. Of 30,000 or so clones listed, around 87% are singletons. Time point denoted: cycle 4 day 1 (C4D1), after 6 weeks of nivolumab. All patients experienced relapse after autologous stem cell transplantation, and brentuximab vedotin exposure was variable. Purified CD4+ T cells were obtained from thawed PBMCs through magnetic negative selection. Classifying best responses yielded complete response, partial response or progressive disease. Points on this clone: Its antigen is as yet unknown.

This specimen consisted of CD4+ T cells from blood, obtained before the fourth cycle of nivolumab. The sequence was obtained from a human donor with classical Hodgkin lymphoma.

The CDR3 coding sequence is TGCGCCAGCTCGGAGCCGGGGGCAGATGAGCAGTTCTTC. Protein product: CASSEPGADEQFF. V usage is TRBV10-1 and J usage is TRBJ2-1; D is possibly TRBD1 or TRBD2 (6 bases each). The V and J ends lost 8 bases and 8 bases respectively, with 16 bases between them. Germline CDR1 WNHNN, CDR2 SYGVQD (reference sequence). CDR3 length equals 13 residues.